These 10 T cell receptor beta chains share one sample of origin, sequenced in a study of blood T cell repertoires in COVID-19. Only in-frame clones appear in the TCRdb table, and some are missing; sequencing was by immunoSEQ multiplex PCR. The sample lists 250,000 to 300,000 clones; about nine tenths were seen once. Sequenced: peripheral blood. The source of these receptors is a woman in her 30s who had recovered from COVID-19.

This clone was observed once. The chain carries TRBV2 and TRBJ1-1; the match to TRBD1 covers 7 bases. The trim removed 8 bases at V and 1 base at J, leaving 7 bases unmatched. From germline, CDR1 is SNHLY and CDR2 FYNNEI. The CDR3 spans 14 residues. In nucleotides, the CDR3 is TGTGCCAGCGGGTTGACAGGGACGAACACTGAAGCTTTCTTT. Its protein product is CASGLTGTNTEAFF.

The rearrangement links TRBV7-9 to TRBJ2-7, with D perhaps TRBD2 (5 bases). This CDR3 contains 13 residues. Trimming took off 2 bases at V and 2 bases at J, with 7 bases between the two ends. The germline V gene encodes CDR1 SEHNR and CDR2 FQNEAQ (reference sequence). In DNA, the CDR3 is TGTGCCAGCAGCTTACCGGGGACCTACGAGCAGTACTTC. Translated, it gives CASSLPGTYEQYF.

CDR3 sequence: CASSLQERMNTEAFF. In DNA form, the CDR3 reads TGTGCCAGCAGCTTGCAGGAAAGGATGAACACTGAAGCTTTCTTT. This chain uses TRBV5-6 with TRBJ1-1; D gene uncertain. V gave up 1 base and J gave up 0 bases, with 10 bases separating them. The CDR3 extends over 15 amino acids. Germline V lookup: CDR1 SGHDT, CDR2 YYEEEE.

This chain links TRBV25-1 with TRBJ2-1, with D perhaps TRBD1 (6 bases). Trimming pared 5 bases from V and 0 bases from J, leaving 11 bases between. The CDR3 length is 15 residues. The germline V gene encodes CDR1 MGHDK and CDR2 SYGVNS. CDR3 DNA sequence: TGTGCCAGCAGTCTAAAGACAGGCTCCTACAATGAGCAGTTCTTC. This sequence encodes CASSLKTGSYNEQFF. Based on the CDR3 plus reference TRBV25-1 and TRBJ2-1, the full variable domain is EADIYQTPRYLVIGTGKKITLECSQTMGHDKMYWYQQDPGMELHLIHYSYGVNSTEKGDLSSESTVSRIRTEHFPLTLESARPSHTSQYLCASSLKTGSYNEQFFGPGTRLTVL.

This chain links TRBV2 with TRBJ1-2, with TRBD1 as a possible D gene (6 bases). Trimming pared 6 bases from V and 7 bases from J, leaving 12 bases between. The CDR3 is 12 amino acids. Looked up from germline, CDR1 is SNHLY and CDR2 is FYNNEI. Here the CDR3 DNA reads TGTGCCAGCAGATTCAACAGGGCTGGCTACACCTTC. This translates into CASRFNRAGYTF.

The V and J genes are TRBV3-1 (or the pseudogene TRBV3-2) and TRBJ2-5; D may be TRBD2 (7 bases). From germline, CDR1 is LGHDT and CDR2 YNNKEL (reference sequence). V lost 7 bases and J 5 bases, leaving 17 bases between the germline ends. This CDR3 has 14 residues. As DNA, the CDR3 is TGTGCCAGCACATCGCGTAGGGGGGGGGAGACCCAGTACTTC. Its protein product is CASTSRRGGETQYF.

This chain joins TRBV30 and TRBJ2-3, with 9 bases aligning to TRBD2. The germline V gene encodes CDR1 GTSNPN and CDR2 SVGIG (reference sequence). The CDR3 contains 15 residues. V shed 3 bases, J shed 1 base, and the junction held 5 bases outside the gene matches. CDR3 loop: CAWSRTSVGTDTQYF. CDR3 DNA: TGTGCCTGGAGCCGGACTAGCGTCGGCACAGATACGCAGTATTTT.

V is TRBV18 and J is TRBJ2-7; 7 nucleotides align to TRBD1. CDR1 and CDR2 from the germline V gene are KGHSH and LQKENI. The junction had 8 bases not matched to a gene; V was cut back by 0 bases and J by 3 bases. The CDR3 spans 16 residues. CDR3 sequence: CASSPPGQAWGYEQYF. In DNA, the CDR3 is TGTGCCAGCTCACCACCTGGACAGGCCTGGGGCTACGAGCAGTACTTC.

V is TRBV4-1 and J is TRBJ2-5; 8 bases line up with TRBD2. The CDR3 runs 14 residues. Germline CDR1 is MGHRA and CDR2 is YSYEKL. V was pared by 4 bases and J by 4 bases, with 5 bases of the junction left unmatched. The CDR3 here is CASSLLAGLETQYF. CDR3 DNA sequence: TGCGCCAGCAGCCTCTTAGCGGGGCTAGAGACCCAGTACTTC.

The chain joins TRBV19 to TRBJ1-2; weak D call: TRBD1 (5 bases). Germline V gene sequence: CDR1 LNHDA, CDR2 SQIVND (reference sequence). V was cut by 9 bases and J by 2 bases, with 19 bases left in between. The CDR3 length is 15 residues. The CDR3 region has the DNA TGTGCCAGCCGCAAGGCCCGCGGACAAAACTATGGCTACACCTTC. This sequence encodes CASRKARGQNYGYTF.